Given below is one T cell receptor beta chain in context. TCRdb's copy holds only in-frame clones and misses some; the assay was immunoSEQ multiplex PCR. The sample lists about 41,000 clones, 83% occurring once. These data are taken from a study of blood T cell repertoires in COVID-19. V shed 4 bases and J 9 bases; nucleotides not matched to a gene: 4. This CDR3 has 12 residues. Germline loops: CDR1 SGDLS, CDR2 YYNGEE. The TCR was taken from a woman of 80 years or more with active or convalescent COVID-19. Material: peripheral blood. V usage is TRBV9 and J usage is TRBJ2-1; 7 bases map to TRBD2. The DNA of the CDR3 is TGTGCCAGCAGCATGGGGGAGGGTGAGCAGTTCTTC. Protein: CASSMGEGEQFF.